These T cell receptor beta chains were read from a single sample in a study of control samples from healthy donors and cancer patients. Clones were read by immunoSEQ multiplex PCR, and TCRdb kept only the in-frame ones, dropping some. The sample lists about 120,000 clones, 93% occurring once. Sequencing used blood. All receptors come from a young man in good health. Both conserved end residues are part of each CDR3. Each record gives: V gene, D gene, J gene, clone size, CDR3 DNA, CDR3 protein. D genes are given only for firm matches. Only part of the rows carry a size: once, few, many, or a class if the clone is expanded.

v_call: TRBV5-1; d_call: -; j_call: TRBJ2-1; clone_size: -; cdr3_nt: TGCGCCAGCAGCCTCGACAGGCGGGATGAGCAGTTCTTC; cdr3_aa: CASSLDRRDEQFF
v_call: TRBV7-2; d_call: -; j_call: TRBJ1-6; clone_size: -; cdr3_nt: TGTGCCAGCAGCTTATCCACCCGAGGGAATTCACCCCTCCACTTT; cdr3_aa: CASSLSTRGNSPLHF
v_call: TRBV21-1; d_call: -; j_call: TRBJ1-3; clone_size: -; cdr3_nt: TGTGCCAGCAGCAAGGGGACAGGGGTCGGTAGCTCTGGAAACACCATATATTTT; cdr3_aa: CASSKGTGVGSSGNTIYF
v_call: TRBV9; d_call: -; j_call: TRBJ1-1; clone_size: -; cdr3_nt: TGTGCCAGCAGCCCGCAGCCCCTGAACACTGAAGCTTTCTTT; cdr3_aa: CASSPQPLNTEAFF
v_call: TRBV28; d_call: -; j_call: TRBJ1-2; clone_size: -; cdr3_nt: TGTGCCAGCAGTGCCAGGGTTGGCTACACCTTC; cdr3_aa: CASSARVGYTF
v_call: TRBV9; d_call: TRBD1; j_call: TRBJ2-2; clone_size: -; cdr3_nt: TGTGCCAGCAGCCTTGGGACAGTAGACACCGGGGAGCTGTTTTTT; cdr3_aa: CASSLGTVDTGELFF
v_call: TRBV5-6; d_call: -; j_call: TRBJ2-7; clone_size: -; cdr3_nt: TGTGCCAGCAGCTTGGGTCAGGGTGGTTCCTACGAGCAGTACTTC; cdr3_aa: CASSLGQGGSYEQYF
v_call: TRBV19; d_call: TRBD1; j_call: TRBJ2-7; clone_size: -; cdr3_nt: TGTGCCAGTAGTATGGACAGGGGTGGACGCGAGCAGTACTTC; cdr3_aa: CASSMDRGGREQYF
v_call: TRBV10-3; d_call: -; j_call: TRBJ1-5; clone_size: -; cdr3_nt: TGTGCCATCAGTGAGGGGGGGAATAGCAATCAGCCCCAGCATTTT; cdr3_aa: CAISEGGNSNQPQHF
v_call: TRBV13; d_call: TRBD1; j_call: TRBJ2-5; clone_size: -; cdr3_nt: TGTGCCAGCAGGTGGGACAGGTTGGGGGAGACCCAGTACTTC; cdr3_aa: CASRWDRLGETQYF
v_call: TRBV11-2; d_call: TRBD1; j_call: TRBJ1-4; clone_size: -; cdr3_nt: TGTGCCAGCAGCCCGCGGACAGGGTTTGCAACTAATGAAAAACTGTTTTTT; cdr3_aa: CASSPRTGFATNEKLFF
v_call: TRBV12-5; d_call: -; j_call: TRBJ1-4; clone_size: -; cdr3_nt: TGTGCTAGTGGTTCTGGACAGCTTAATGAAAAACTGTTTTTT; cdr3_aa: CASGSGQLNEKLFF
v_call: TRBV6-1; d_call: -; j_call: TRBJ2-3; clone_size: -; cdr3_nt: TGTGCCAGCAGTGATGGTTGGACAGCGACAGATACGCAGTATTTT; cdr3_aa: CASSDGWTATDTQYF
v_call: TRBV19; d_call: TRBD2; j_call: TRBJ2-6; clone_size: -; cdr3_nt: TGTGCCAGTTGGGAGGGGTACGGGGCCAACGTCCTGACTTTC; cdr3_aa: CASWEGYGANVLTF
v_call: TRBV10-3; d_call: TRBD1; j_call: TRBJ1-3; clone_size: -; cdr3_nt: TGTGCCATCAGCCAATACCGGGACAGGGTCGGAAACACCATATATTTT; cdr3_aa: CAISQYRDRVGNTIYF
v_call: TRBV24-1; d_call: -; j_call: TRBJ1-4; clone_size: -; cdr3_nt: TGTGCCACCAGTGATCCCCAAGGGGAACTGTTTTTT; cdr3_aa: CATSDPQGELFF
v_call: TRBV7-9; d_call: -; j_call: TRBJ1-1; clone_size: -; cdr3_nt: TGTGCCAGCAGCGTACAGGGTTCGGAAGCTTTCTTT; cdr3_aa: CASSVQGSEAFF
v_call: TRBV28; d_call: -; j_call: TRBJ1-2; clone_size: -; cdr3_nt: TGTGCCAGCAGTTCCGACGACGAAGGGTTTAACTATGGCTACACCTTC; cdr3_aa: CASSSDDEGFNYGYTF
v_call: TRBV7-2; d_call: -; j_call: TRBJ2-2; clone_size: -; cdr3_nt: TGTGCCAGCAGCCTTGTGCTGAACACCGGGGAGCTGTTTTTT; cdr3_aa: CASSLVLNTGELFF
v_call: TRBV5-4; d_call: -; j_call: TRBJ2-5; clone_size: -; cdr3_nt: TGTGCCAGCAGCCCCCGAGGGGCCGAAGAGACCCAGTACTTC; cdr3_aa: CASSPRGAEETQYF
v_call: TRBV4-2; d_call: -; j_call: TRBJ2-3; clone_size: few; cdr3_nt: TGTGCCAGCAGCCCTCGGGACGGGAGCACAGATACGCAGTATTTT; cdr3_aa: CASSPRDGSTDTQYF
v_call: TRBV5-4; d_call: -; j_call: TRBJ2-5; clone_size: -; cdr3_nt: TGTGCCAGCAGCTCCCCGGGACACCAAGAGACCCAGTACTTC; cdr3_aa: CASSSPGHQETQYF
v_call: TRBV5-5; d_call: TRBD1; j_call: TRBJ2-4; clone_size: -; cdr3_nt: TGTGCCAGCAGCTCCGGACAGGGGGCGAACATTCAGTACTTC; cdr3_aa: CASSSGQGANIQYF
v_call: TRBV7-8; d_call: -; j_call: TRBJ1-1; clone_size: -; cdr3_nt: TGTGCCAGCAGCCCAAAACGGGGGAACACTGAAGCTTTCTTT; cdr3_aa: CASSPKRGNTEAFF
v_call: TRBV6-2/TRBV6-3; d_call: -; j_call: TRBJ2-1; clone_size: -; cdr3_nt: TGTGCCAGCAGATACAATTTCCTACGGGGCTCCTACAATGAGCAGTTCTTC; cdr3_aa: CASRYNFLRGSYNEQFF
v_call: TRBV6-1; d_call: -; j_call: TRBJ2-6; clone_size: -; cdr3_nt: TGTGCCAGCAGTGAGGGCGCGGGGGGGGCCAACGTCCTGACTTTC; cdr3_aa: CASSEGAGGANVLTF
v_call: TRBV11-1; d_call: -; j_call: TRBJ1-3; clone_size: -; cdr3_nt: TGTGCCAGCAGCCAAACAAGGGGAAACACCATATATTTT; cdr3_aa: CASSQTRGNTIYF
v_call: TRBV21-1; d_call: -; j_call: TRBJ1-6; clone_size: -; cdr3_nt: TGTGCCAGCATCCCAGGGACTCTCTCCTATAATTCACCCCTCCACTTT; cdr3_aa: CASIPGTLSYNSPLHF
v_call: TRBV9; d_call: -; j_call: TRBJ1-6; clone_size: -; cdr3_nt: TGTGCCCCCAGCGTCTATGGGGGCGGGGGGGCACCCCTCCACTTT; cdr3_aa: CAPSVYGGGGAPLHF
v_call: TRBV3-1/TRBV3-2; d_call: -; j_call: TRBJ1-1; clone_size: -; cdr3_nt: TGTGCCAGCAGCCAGACCTTAGGGGTCTACGCTGAAGCTTTCTTT; cdr3_aa: CASSQTLGVYAEAFF
v_call: TRBV9; d_call: -; j_call: TRBJ1-1; clone_size: -; cdr3_nt: TGTGCCAGCAGCCTGATTTGGGAAGGGAACACTGAAGCTTTCTTT; cdr3_aa: CASSLIWEGNTEAFF
v_call: TRBV18; d_call: -; j_call: TRBJ2-1; clone_size: large; cdr3_nt: TGTGCCAGCTCACCACCTTCTAGGAATGAGCAGTTCTTC; cdr3_aa: CASSPPSRNEQFF